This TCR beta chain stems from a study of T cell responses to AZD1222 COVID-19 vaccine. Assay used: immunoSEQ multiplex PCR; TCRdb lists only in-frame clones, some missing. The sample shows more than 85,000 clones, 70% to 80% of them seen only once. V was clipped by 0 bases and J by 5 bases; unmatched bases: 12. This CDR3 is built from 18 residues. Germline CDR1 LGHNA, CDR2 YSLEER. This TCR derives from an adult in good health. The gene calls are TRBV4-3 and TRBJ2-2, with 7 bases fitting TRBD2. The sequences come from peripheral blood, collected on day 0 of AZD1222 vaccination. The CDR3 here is CASSQETWGGTYTGELFF. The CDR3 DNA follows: TGCGCCAGCAGCCAAGAGACCTGGGGGGGAACATATACCGGGGAGCTGTTTTTT.